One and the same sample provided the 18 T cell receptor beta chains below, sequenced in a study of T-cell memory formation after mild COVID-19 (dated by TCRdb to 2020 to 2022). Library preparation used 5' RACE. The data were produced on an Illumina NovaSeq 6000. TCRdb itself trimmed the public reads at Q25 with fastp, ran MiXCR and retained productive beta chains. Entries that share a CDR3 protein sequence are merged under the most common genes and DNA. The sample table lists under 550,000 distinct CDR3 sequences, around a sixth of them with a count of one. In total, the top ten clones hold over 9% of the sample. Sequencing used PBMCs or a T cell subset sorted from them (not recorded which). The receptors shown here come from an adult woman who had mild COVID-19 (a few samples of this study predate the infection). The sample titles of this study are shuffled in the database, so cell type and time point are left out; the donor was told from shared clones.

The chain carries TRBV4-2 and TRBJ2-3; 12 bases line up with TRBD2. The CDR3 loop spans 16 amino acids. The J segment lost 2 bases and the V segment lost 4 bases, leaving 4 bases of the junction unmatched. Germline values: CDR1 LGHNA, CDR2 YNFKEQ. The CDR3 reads CASSRLAGGLTDTQYF. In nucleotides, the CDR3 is TGTGCCAGCAGCCGTCTAGCGGGGGGGCTCACAGATACGCAGTATTTT.

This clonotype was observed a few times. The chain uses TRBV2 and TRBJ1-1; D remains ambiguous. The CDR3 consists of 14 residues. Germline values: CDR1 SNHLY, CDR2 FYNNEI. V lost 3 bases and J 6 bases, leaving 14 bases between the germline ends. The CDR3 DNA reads TGTGCCAGCAGTGATTCGGTCGTTCGGGCTGAAGCTTTCTTT. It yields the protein CASSDSVVRAEAFF.

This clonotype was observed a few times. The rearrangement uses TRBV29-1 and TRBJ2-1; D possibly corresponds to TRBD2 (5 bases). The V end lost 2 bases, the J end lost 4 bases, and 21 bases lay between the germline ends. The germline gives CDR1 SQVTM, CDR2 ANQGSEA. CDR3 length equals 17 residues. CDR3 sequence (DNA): TGCAGCGTTGAAAATAGGGCCTTCCGGGGATGGTACAATGAGCAGTTCTTC. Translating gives CSVENRAFRGWYNEQFF.

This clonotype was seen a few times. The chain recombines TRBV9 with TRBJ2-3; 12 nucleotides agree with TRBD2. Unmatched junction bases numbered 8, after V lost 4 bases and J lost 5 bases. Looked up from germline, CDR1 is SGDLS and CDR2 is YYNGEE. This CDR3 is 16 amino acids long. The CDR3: CASSKTSGSSGDTQYF. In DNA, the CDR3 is TGTGCCAGCAGCAAGACTAGCGGGAGTTCGGGAGATACGCAGTATTTT.

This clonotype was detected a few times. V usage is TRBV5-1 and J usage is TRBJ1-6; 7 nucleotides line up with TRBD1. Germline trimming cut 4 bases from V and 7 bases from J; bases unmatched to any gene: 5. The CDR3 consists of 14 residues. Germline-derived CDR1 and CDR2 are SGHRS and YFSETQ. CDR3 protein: CASSPGQTNSPLHF. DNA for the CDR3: TGCGCCAGCAGCCCGGGACAGACAAATTCACCCCTCCACTTT. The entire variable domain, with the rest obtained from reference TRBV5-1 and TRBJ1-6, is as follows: KAGVTQTPRYLIKTRGQQVTLSCSPISGHRSVSWYQQTPGQGLQFLFEYFSETQRNKGNFPGRFSGRQFSNSRSEMNVSTLELGDSALYLCASSPGQTNSPLHFGNGTRLTVT.

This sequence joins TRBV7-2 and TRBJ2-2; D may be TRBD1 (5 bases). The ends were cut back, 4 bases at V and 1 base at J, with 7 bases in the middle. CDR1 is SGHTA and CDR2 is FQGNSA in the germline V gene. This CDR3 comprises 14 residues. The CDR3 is CASSSTVNTGELFF. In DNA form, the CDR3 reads TGTGCCAGCAGCTCGACAGTGAACACCGGGGAGCTGTTTTTT.

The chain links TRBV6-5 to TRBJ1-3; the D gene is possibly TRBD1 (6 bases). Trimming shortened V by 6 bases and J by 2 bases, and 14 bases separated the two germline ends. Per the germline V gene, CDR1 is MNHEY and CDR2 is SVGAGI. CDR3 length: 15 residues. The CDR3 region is CASRYQGSPGNTIYF. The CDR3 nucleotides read TGTGCCAGCAGATACCAGGGGAGCCCTGGAAACACCATATATTTT.

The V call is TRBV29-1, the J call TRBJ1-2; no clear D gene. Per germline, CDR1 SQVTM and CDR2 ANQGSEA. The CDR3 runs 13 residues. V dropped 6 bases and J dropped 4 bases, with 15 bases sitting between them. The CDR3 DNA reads TGCAGCGTACCCAGATCAGACCCCTATGGCTACACCTTC. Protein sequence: CSVPRSDPYGYTF.

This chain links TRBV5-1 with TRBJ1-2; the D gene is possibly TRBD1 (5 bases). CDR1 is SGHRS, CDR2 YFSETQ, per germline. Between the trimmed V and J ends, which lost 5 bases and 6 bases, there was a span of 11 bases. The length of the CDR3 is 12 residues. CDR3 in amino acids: CASSRGGNGYTF. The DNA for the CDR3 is TGCGCCAGCAGTAGGGGAGGGAATGGCTACACCTTC.

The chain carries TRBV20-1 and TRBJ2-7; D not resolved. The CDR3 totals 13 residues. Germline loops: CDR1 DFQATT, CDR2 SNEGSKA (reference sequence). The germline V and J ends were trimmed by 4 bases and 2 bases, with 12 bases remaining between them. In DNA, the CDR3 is TGCAGTGCTACGCTGACGGCTACCTACGAGCAGTACTTC. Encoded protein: CSATLTATYEQYF.

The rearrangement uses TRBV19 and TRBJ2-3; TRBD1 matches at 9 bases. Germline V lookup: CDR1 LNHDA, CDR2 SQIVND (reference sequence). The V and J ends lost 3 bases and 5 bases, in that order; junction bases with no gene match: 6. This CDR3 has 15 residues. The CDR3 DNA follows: TGTGCCAGTAGTATGAGGGACAGGGCCGTAGATACGCAGTATTTT. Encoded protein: CASSMRDRAVDTQYF.

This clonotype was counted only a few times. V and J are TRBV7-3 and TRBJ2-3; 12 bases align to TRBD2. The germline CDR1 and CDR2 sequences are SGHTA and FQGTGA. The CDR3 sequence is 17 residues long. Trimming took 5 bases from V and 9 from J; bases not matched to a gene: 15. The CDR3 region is CASSPTSTSGGAGTQYF. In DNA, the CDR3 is TGTGCCAGCAGCCCAACGTCGACTAGCGGGGGCGCGGGAACGCAGTATTTT. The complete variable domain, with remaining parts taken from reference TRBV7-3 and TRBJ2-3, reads GAGVSQTPSNKVTEKGKYVELRCDPISGHTALYWYRQSLGQGPEFLIYFQGTGAADDSGLPNDRFFAVRPEGSVSTLKIQRTERGDSAVYLCASSPTSTSGGAGTQYFGPGTRLTVL.

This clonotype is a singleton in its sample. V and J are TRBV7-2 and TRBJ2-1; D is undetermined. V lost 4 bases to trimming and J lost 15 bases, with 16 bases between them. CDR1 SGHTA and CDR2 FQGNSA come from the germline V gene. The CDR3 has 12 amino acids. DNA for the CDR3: TGTGCCAGCAGCTCAGAGGCAGCGCGCCTGTTCTTC. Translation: CASSSEAARLFF.

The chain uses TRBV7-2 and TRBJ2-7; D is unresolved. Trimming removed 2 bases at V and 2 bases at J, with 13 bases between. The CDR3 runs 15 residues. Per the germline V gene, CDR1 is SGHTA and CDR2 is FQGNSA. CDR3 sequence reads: CASSLRAGSTYEQYF. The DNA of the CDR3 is TGTGCCAGCAGCTTACGGGCAGGCTCAACCTACGAGCAGTACTTC.

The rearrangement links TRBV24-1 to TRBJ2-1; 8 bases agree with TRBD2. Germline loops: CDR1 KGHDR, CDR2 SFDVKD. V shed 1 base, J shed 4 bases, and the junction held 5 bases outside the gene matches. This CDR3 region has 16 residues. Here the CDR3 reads CATSDFAGGTYNEQFF. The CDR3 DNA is TGTGCCACCAGTGATTTTGCGGGGGGCACTTACAATGAGCAGTTCTTC.

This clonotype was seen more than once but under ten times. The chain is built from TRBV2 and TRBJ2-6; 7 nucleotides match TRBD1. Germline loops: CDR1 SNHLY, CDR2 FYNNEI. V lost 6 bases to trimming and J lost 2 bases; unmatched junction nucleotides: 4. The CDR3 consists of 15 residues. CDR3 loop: CASSTGAPGANVLTF. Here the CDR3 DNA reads TGTGCCAGCAGCACAGGGGCCCCTGGGGCCAACGTCCTGACTTTC.

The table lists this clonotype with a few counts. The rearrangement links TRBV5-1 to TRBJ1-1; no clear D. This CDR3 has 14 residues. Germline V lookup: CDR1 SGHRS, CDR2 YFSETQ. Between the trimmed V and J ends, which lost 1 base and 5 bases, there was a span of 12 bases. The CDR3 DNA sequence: TGCGCCAGCAGCTTGCAACGGGGTCCGACTGAAGCTTTCTTT. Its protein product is CASSLQRGPTEAFF.

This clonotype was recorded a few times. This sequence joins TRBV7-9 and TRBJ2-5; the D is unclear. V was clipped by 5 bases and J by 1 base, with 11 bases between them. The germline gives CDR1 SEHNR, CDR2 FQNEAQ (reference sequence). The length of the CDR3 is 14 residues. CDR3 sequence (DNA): TGTGCCAGCAGCCCCCAGAGGCTCCAAGAGACCCAGTACTTC. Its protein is CASSPQRLQETQYF.